Listed below are T cell receptor beta chains from one sample, sequenced in a study of Ad26.COV2.S vaccination and SARS-CoV-2 variants. Sequenced by immunoSEQ multiplex PCR; TCRdb stores in-frame clones only, minus some. The table shows approximately 360,000 clones, with about four fifths occurring only once. The input for sequencing was peripheral blood, taken in a trial of Ad26.COV2.S vaccine versus placebo. These receptors originate from a person between 18 and 65 years old who received the Ad26.COV2.S COVID-19 vaccine or a placebo. Each CDR3 is given without its conserved first and last residue.

v_call,cdr3_length,j_call,cdr3_aa
TRBV10-3,13,TRBJ2-7,AISESLAGGNEQY
TRBV19,11,TRBJ1-4,ASSFRAGTELF
TRBV20-1,9,TRBJ1-2,SARFAHGYT
TRBV6-4,17,TRBJ2-1,ASSPQRRGLAEMYNEQF
TRBV27,13,TRBJ2-7,ASSFLWDSSYEQY
TRBV11-2,12,TRBJ2-7,ASSGGTGAYEQY
TRBV27,14,TRBJ2-3,ASSLSPSGITDTQY
TRBV19,11,TRBJ2-2,ASRGGGTGELF
TRBV5-1,16,TRBJ2-6,ASSLGDGSFSGANVLT
TRBV18,14,TRBJ1-1,ASSPSRPGANTEAF